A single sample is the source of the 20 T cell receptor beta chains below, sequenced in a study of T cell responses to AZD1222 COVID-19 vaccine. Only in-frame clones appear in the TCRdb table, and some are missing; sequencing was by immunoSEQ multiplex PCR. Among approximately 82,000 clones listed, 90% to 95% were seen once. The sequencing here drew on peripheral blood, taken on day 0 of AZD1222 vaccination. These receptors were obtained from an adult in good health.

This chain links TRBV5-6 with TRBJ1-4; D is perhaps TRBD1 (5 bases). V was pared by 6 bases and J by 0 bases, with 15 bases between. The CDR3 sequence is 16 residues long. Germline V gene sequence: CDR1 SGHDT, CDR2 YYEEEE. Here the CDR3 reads CASTFRRDATNEKLFF. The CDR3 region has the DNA TGTGCCAGCACCTTCAGAAGGGACGCAACTAATGAAAAACTGTTTTTT.

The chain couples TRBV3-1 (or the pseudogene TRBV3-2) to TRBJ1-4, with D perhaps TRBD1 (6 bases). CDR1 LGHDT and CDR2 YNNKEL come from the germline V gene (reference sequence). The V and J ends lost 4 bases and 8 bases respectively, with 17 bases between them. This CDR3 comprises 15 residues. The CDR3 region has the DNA TGTGCCAGCAGCCCCCGGGACAAGGGGGTAGAAAAACTGTTTTTT. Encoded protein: CASSPRDKGVEKLFF.

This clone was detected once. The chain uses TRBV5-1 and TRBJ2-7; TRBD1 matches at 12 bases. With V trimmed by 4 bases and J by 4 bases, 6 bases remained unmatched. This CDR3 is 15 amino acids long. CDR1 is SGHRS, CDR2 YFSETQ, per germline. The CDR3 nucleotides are TGCGCCAGCAGCCCCGGGACAGGGGGCAGGTACGAGCAGTACTTC. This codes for CASSPGTGGRYEQYF. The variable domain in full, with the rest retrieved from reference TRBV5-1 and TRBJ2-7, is KAGVTQTPRYLIKTRGQQVTLSCSPISGHRSVSWYQQTPGQGLQFLFEYFSETQRNKGNFPGRFSGRQFSNSRSEMNVSTLELGDSALYLCASSPGTGGRYEQYFGPGTRLTVT.

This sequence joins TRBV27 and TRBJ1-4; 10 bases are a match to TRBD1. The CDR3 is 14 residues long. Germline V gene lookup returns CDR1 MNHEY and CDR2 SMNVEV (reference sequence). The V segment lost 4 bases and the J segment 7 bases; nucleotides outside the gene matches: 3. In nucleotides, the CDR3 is TGTGCCAGCAGTTCGACAGGGGGCTTTGAAAAACTGTTTTTT. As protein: CASSSTGGFEKLFF.

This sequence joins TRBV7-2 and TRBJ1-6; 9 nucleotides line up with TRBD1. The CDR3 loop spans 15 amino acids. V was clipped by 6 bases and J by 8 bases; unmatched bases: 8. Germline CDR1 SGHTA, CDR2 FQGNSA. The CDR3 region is CASRAGGQGYSPLHF. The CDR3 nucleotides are TGTGCCAGCAGAGCCGGTGGACAGGGGTATTCACCCCTCCACTTT.

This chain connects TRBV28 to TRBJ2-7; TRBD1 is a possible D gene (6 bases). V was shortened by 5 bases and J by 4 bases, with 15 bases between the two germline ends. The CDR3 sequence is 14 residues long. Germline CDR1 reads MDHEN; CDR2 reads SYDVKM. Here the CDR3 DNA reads TGTGCCAGCAGTCCCAACCAGGGGTTATACGAGCAGTACTTC. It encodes CASSPNQGLYEQYF.

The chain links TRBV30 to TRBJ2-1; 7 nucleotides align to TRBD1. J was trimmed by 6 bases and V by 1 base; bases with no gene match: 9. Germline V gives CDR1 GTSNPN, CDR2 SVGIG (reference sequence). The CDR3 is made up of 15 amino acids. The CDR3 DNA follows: TGTGCCTGGAGTGCTGGACAGGCTCCGGGCAATGAGCAGTTCTTC. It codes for CAWSAGQAPGNEQFF.

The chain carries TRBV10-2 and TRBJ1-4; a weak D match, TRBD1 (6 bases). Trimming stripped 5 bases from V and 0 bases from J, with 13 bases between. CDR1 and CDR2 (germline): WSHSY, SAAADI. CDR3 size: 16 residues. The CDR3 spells CASSQGPVATNEKLFF. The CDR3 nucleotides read TGCGCCAGCAGTCAGGGGCCTGTTGCAACTAATGAAAAACTGTTTTTT.

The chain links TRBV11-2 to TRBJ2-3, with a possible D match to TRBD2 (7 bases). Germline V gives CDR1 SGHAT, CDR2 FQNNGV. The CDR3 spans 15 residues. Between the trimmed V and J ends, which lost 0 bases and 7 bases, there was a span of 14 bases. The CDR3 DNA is TGTGCCAGCAGCTTAGATAGGGGGGGGCCGAATACGCAGTATTTT. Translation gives CASSLDRGGPNTQYF.

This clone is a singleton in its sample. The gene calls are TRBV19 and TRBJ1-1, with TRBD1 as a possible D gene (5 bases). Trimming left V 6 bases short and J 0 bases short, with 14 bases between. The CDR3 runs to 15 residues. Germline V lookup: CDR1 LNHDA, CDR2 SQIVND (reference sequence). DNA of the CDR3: TGTGCCAGTAGGGTCTCAGGGACCATGAACACTGAAGCTTTCTTT. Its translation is CASRVSGTMNTEAFF.

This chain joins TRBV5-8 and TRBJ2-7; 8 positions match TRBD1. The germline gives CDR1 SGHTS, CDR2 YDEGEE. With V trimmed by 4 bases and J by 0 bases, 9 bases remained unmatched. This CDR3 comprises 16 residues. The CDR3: CASSGRQGSASYEQYF. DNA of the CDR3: TGTGCCAGCAGCGGACGACAGGGGTCCGCCTCCTACGAGCAGTACTTC.

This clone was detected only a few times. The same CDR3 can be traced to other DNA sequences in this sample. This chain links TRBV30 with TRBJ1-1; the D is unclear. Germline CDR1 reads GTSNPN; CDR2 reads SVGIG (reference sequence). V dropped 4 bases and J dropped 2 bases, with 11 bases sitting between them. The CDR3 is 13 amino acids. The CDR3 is CAWTDGFNTEAFF. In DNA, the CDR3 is TGTGCCTGGACGGACGGATTCAACACTGAAGCTTTCTTT. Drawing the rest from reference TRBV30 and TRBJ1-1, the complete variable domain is SQTIHQWPATLVQPVGSPLSLECTVEGTSNPNLYWYRQAAGRGLQLLFYSVGIGQISSEVPQNLSASRPQDRQFILSSKKLLLSDSGFYLCAWTDGFNTEAFFGQGTRLTVV.

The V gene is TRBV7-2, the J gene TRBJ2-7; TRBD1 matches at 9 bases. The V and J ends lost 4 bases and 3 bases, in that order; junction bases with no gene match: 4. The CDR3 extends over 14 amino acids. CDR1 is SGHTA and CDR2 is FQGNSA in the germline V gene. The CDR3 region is CASSSNRGRYEQYF. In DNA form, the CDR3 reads TGTGCCAGCAGCTCGAACAGGGGGCGCTACGAGCAGTACTTC.

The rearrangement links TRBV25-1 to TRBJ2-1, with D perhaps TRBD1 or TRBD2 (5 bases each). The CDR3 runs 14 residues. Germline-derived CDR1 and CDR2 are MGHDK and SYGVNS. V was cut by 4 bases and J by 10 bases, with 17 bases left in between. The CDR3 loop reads CASSGPSWDVEQFF. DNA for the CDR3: TGTGCCAGCAGTGGTCCCAGTTGGGACGTAGAGCAGTTCTTC.

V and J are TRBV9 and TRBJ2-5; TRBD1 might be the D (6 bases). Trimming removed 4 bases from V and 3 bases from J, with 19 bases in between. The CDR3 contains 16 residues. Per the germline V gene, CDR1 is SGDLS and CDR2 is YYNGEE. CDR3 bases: TGTGCCAGCAGCTCCCGAGCCAGGGGTTGGGAAGAGACCCAGTACTTC. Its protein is CASSSRARGWEETQYF.

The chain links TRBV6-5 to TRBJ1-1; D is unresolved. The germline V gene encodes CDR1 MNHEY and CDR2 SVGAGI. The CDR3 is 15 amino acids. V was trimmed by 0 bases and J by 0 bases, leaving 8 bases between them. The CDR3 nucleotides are TGTGCCAGCAGTTACTCTCAGACAATGAACACTGAAGCTTTCTTT. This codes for CASSYSQTMNTEAFF.

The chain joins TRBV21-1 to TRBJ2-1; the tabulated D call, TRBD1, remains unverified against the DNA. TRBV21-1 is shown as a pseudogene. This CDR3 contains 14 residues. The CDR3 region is CASSTAGEYNEQFF. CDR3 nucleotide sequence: TGTGCCAGCAGCACGGCAGGGGAATACAATGAGCAGTTCTTC.

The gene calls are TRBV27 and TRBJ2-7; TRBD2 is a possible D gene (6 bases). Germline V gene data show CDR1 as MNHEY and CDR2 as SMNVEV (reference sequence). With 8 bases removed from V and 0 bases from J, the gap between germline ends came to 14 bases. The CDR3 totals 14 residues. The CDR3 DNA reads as TGTGCCAGCTCCCGCCCGGGGGACTCCTACGAGCAGTACTTC. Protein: CASSRPGDSYEQYF.

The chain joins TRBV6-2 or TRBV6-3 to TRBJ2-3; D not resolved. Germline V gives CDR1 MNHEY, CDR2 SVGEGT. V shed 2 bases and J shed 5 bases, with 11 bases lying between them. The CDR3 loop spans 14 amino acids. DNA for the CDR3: TGTGCCAGCAGTTACGCGCAGAGCCTAGATACGCAGTATTTT. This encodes CASSYAQSLDTQYF.

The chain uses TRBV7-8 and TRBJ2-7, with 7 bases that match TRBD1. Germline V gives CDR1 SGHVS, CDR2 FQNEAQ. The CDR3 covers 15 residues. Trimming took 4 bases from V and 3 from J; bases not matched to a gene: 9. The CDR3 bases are TGTGCCAGCAGCTCCGGGACAGTCATCAGCTACGAGCAGTACTTC. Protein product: CASSSGTVISYEQYF.